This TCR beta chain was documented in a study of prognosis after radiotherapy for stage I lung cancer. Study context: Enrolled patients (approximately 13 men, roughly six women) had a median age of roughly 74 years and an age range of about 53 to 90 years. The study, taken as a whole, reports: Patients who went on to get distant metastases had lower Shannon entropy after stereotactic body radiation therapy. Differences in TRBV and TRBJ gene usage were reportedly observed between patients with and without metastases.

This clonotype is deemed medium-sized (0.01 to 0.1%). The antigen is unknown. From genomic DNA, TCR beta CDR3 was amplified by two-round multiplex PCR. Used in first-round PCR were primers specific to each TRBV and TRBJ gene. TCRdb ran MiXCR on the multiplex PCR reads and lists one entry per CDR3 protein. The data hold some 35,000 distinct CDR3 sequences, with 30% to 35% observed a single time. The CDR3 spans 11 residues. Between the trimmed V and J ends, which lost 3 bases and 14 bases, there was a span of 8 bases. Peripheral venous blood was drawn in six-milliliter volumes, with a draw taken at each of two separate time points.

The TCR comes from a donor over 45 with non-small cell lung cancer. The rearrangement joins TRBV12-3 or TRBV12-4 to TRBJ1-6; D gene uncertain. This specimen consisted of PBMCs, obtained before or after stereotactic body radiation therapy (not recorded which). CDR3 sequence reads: CASSFGAALHF. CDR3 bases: TGTGCCAGCAGTTTCGGCGCGGCCCTCCACTTT.